These 15 T cell receptor beta chains were all obtained from the same sample, sequenced in a study of cytomegalovirus exposure and HLA in healthy donors. Vbeta (60) and Jbeta (13) primers were used in the PCR. This table comes from immunoSEQ multiplex PCR, and its TCRdb copy is limited to in-frame clones, with some not included. The table lists about 170,000 clones, about 81% of them singletons. Sequencing was performed on PBMCs. Receptors originate from a woman between 45 and 65 years old in good health and CMV-seropositive.

The V and J genes are TRBV7-9 and TRBJ2-1; D perhaps matches TRBD2 (5 bases). The germline V gene has CDR1 SEHNR and CDR2 FQNEAQ (reference sequence). V was pared by 4 bases and J by 2 bases, with 6 bases between. CDR3 length: 13 amino acids. As DNA, the CDR3 is TGTGCCAGCAGCTCCGGGGCCTACAATGAGCAGTTCTTC. Protein product: CASSSGAYNEQFF. Full variable domain (rest looked up from reference TRBV7-9 and TRBJ2-1): DTGVSQNPRHKITKRGQNVTFRCDPISEHNRLYWYRQTLGQGPEFLTYFQNEAQLEKSRLLSDRFSAERPKGSFSTLEIQRTEQGDSAMYLCASSSGAYNEQFFGPGTRLTVL.

The J gene is TRBJ2-5, the V gene TRBV5-6, with 11 bases aligning to TRBD2. Unmatched junction bases numbered 11, after V lost 5 bases and J lost 5 bases. CDR3 size: 16 residues. Looked up from germline, CDR1 is SGHDT and CDR2 is YYEEEE. CDR3 protein: CASSNFSGGAPETQYF. For the CDR3, the DNA is TGTGCCAGCAGTAATTTTAGCGGGGGGGCCCCTGAGACCCAGTACTTC.

The genes are TRBV5-4 and TRBJ2-1; 7 bases map to TRBD2. CDR3 size: 16 residues. V lost 7 bases and J lost 0; bases outside the gene matches: 10. Germline loops: CDR1 SGHNT, CDR2 YYREEE (reference sequence). CDR3 residues: CASRPGLAASYNEQFF. In DNA, the CDR3 is TGTGCCAGCCGCCCGGGGCTAGCGGCCTCCTACAATGAGCAGTTCTTC.

The chain combines TRBV2 with TRBJ2-7, with 8 bases that match TRBD1. This CDR3 has 15 amino acids. V trimming: 2 bases; J trimming: 2 bases; junction bases outside the gene matches: 5. Germline CDR1 is SNHLY and CDR2 is FYNNEI. CDR3 DNA sequence: TGTGCCAGCAGTGAACAGGGGGCGTCAACCTACGAGCAGTACTTC. It specifies CASSEQGASTYEQYF.

This clone was detected only a few times. The chain employs TRBV4-2 and TRBJ2-7; 7 nucleotides align to TRBD2. V trimming: 1 base; J trimming: 2 bases; junction bases outside the gene matches: 8. The CDR3 consists of 16 residues. The germline V gene encodes CDR1 LGHNA and CDR2 YNFKEQ. The CDR3 protein is CASSQAAYGGTYEQYF. The CDR3 DNA is TGTGCCAGCAGCCAAGCCGCCTACGGGGGGACCTACGAGCAGTACTTC.

Concerning this clone itself: One junction end does not reproduce the germline sequence, and a read error may be involved. V is TRBV7-9 and J is TRBJ1-2; 10 positions match TRBD1. CDR3 length: 16 residues. From germline, CDR1 is SEHNR and CDR2 FQNEAQ (reference sequence). The CDR3 spells CSSSLMGTGANYGYTF. As DNA, the CDR3 is TGTTCCAGCAGCTTAATGGGGACAGGGGCTAACTATGGCTACACCTTC.

The V gene is TRBV6-6, the J gene TRBJ1-5, with D perhaps matching TRBD1 (5 bases). The V gene lost 5 bases and the J gene lost 4 bases, with 12 bases spanning the gap. Germline V gene data show CDR1 as MNHNY and CDR2 as SVGAGI (reference sequence). This CDR3 is built from 14 residues. The CDR3 DNA sequence: TGTGCCAGCAGTGGGATGCAGGGAAATCAGCCCCAGCATTTT. Amino acids: CASSGMQGNQPQHF.

The CDR3 here is CSVGTGGWDGYTF. The CDR3 DNA reads as TGCAGCGTTGGAACAGGGGGCTGGGATGGCTACACCTTC. V usage is TRBV29-1 and J usage is TRBJ1-2, with TRBD1 matching 9 bases. The V gene end was trimmed by 4 bases and the J gene end by 6 bases; junction bases not matched to a gene: 6. CDR1 is SQVTM and CDR2 is ANQGSEA in the germline V gene. The CDR3 spans 13 residues.

J is TRBJ2-3 and V is TRBV9; 7 positions match TRBD1. Germline CDR1 is SGDLS and CDR2 is YYNGEE. The V and J ends lost 7 bases and 4 bases, in that order; junction bases with no gene match: 12. The CDR3 totals 15 residues. The CDR3 loop reads CASGPSRGWADTQYF. CDR3 sequence (DNA): TGTGCCAGCGGGCCTTCCAGGGGGTGGGCAGATACGCAGTATTTT.

The rearrangement joins TRBV5-8 to TRBJ1-2, with TRBD1 as a possible D gene (6 bases). The CDR3 is 15 residues long. Trimming removed 3 bases at V and 4 bases at J, with 16 bases between. Germline lookup yields CDR1 SGHTS and CDR2 YDEGEE. For the CDR3, the DNA is TGTGCCAGCAGCTCCCCCTATACAGGGTCCTATGGCTACACCTTC. Translated, it gives CASSSPYTGSYGYTF.

This chain connects TRBV27 to TRBJ2-1, with 7 bases fitting TRBD2. CDR3 size: 17 residues. CDR1 is MNHEY, CDR2 SMNVEV, per germline (reference sequence). V gave up 6 bases and J gave up 2 bases; unmatched junction bases: 13. This chain's CDR3 is CASRHPGGGNPYNEQFF. The CDR3 DNA reads as TGTGCCAGCAGGCACCCCGGGGGAGGGAACCCCTACAATGAGCAGTTCTTC.

The V call is TRBV7-2, the J call TRBJ2-3; D possibly corresponds to TRBD2 (7 bases). CDR3 size: 16 residues. The V gene lost 1 base and the J gene lost 2 bases, with 13 bases spanning the gap. Germline V lookup: CDR1 SGHTA, CDR2 FQGNSA. CDR3 coding DNA: TGTGCCAGCAGCTTAGGAAGGGGGGGCCTCACAGATACGCAGTATTTT. This encodes CASSLGRGGLTDTQYF.

The table lists this clone with a few counts. This chain links TRBV15 with TRBJ1-4; TRBD1 matches 7 bases. J gave up 7 bases and V 5 bases, and 10 bases lay outside the gene matches. The CDR3 is 15 residues long. Germline V gene data show CDR1 as LNHNV and CDR2 as YYDKDF (reference sequence). The CDR3 DNA reads TGTGCCACCAGCTATGATAGGGGGCGTGGTGAAAAACTGTTTTTT. Protein product: CATSYDRGRGEKLFF.

The DNA of the CDR3 is TGTGCCATCAGTGAGATGAAGGGGCAGAGGTATGGCTACACCTTC. This sequence encodes CAISEMKGQRYGYTF. This chain uses TRBV10-3 with TRBJ1-2; TRBD1 is a possible D gene (5 bases). Trimming stripped 2 bases from V and 5 bases from J, with 15 bases between. The length of the CDR3 is 15 residues. Germline-derived CDR1 and CDR2 are ENHRY and SYGVKD.

The gene calls are TRBV5-4 and TRBJ1-2; D perhaps matches TRBD1 (6 bases). V lost 0 bases and J 8 bases, leaving 8 bases between the germline ends. The V gene's germline CDR1 is SGHNT and CDR2 YYREEE (reference sequence). The CDR3 extends over 12 amino acids. CDR3 region: CASSLGGGGYTF. Here the CDR3 DNA reads TGTGCCAGCAGCTTGGGTGGGGGCGGCTACACCTTC.